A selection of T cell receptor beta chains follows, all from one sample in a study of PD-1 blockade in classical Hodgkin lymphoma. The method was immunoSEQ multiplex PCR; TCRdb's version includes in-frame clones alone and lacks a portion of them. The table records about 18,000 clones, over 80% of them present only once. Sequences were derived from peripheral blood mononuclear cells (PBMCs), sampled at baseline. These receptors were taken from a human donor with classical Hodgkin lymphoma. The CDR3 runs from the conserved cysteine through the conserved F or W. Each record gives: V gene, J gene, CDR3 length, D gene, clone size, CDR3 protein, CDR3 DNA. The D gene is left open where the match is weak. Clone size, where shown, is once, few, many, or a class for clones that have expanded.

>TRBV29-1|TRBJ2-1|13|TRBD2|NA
CSVGTSDYNEQFF
TGCAGCGTTGGGACTAGCGACTACAATGAGCAGTTCTTC
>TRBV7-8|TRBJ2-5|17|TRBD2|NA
CASSSPTSGRAKETQYF
TGTGCCAGCAGCTCACCAACTAGCGGGAGGGCCAAAGAGACCCAGTACTTC
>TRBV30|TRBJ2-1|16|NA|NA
CAWGSPVKGPYNEQFF
TGTGCCTGGGGGTCCCCCGTCAAGGGGCCGTACAATGAGCAGTTCTTC
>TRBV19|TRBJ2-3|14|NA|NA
CASSIEGYTDTQYF
TGTGCCAGTAGTATTGAAGGGTACACAGATACGCAGTATTTT
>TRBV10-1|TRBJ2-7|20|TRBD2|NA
CASSPRTSGRASSLLSEQYF
TGCGCCAGCAGTCCCCGGACTAGCGGGAGGGCCTCTAGTCTCTTGAGCGAGCAGTACTTC
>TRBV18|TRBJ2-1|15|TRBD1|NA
CASSPPGQGFNEQFF
TGTGCCAGCTCACCACCGGGACAGGGATTCAATGAGCAGTTCTTC
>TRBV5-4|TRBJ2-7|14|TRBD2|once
CASSLGLAGDEQYF
TGTGCCAGCAGCCTAGGACTAGCGGGAGACGAGCAGTACTTC
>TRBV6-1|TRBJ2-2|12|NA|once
CASSEIGGELFF
TGTGCCAGCAGTGAAATCGGCGGGGAGCTGTTTTTT
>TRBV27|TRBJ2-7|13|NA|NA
CASSFDNGYEQYF
TGTGCCAGCAGTTTTGACAATGGCTACGAGCAGTACTTC
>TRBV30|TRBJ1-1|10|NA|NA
CAYKNTEAFF
TGTGCCTATAAGAACACTGAAGCTTTCTTT
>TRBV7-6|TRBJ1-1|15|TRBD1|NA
CASSLDRVRNTEAFF
TGTGCCAGCAGTTTGGACAGGGTTCGGAACACTGAAGCTTTCTTC
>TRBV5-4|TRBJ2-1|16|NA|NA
CASSLPQGLSYNEQFF
TGTGCCAGCAGCTTACCCCAGGGCCTCTCCTACAATGAGCAGTTCTTC
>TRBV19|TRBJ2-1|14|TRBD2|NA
CASSSLAGGAEQFF
TGTGCCAGTAGTAGTCTAGCGGGAGGGGCTGAGCAGTTCTTC
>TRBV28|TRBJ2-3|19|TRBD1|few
CASSLSGGIQGVVTDTQYF
TGTGCCAGCAGTTTAAGTGGGGGAATACAGGGGGTGGTCACAGATACGCAGTATTTT
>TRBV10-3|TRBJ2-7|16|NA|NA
CAISEFGGMVPYEQYF
TGTGCCATCAGTGAGTTCGGAGGGATGGTCCCCTACGAGCAGTACTTC